These T cell receptor beta chains were read from a single sample in a study of shared clonotypes between healthy human individuals. The table came from immunoSEQ multiplex PCR; TCRdb's copy has only in-frame clones and leaves some out. The repertoire holds over 400,000 clones, with roughly 80% as singletons. The sequenced material came from PBMCs. These receptors came from a woman aged 40 to 50 in good health. Some clones in this sample may be carry-over from other donors' samples. Both conserved end residues are part of each CDR3. D genes are given only for firm matches. Where a row states a size, it is once, few, many or the class of an expanded clone; other rows omit it.

.	TRBV7-3	.	TRBJ2-3	TGTGCCAGCAGCTTAACCGGTCAAGATACGCAGTATTTT	CASSLTGQDTQYF
.	TRBV7-2	.	TRBJ1-4	TGTGCCAGCAGCTTACGCGGACTTTCGCTAGAAAAACTGTTTTTT	CASSLRGLSLEKLFF
TRBD2	TRBV13	.	TRBJ2-5	TGTGCCAGCAGCTTAAGGGCGGGAGGTGAGACCCAGTACTTC	CASSLRAGGETQYF
TRBD1	TRBV7-3	.	TRBJ1-2	TGTGCCAGCAGCCCCCAGGGACAGGGTTACTATGGCTACACCTTC	CASSPQGQGYYGYTF
.	TRBV7-2	few	TRBJ1-5	TGTGCCAGCAGCGCCCACGGGGCCGGGTCCGATCAGCCCCAGCATTTT	CASSAHGAGSDQPQHF
.	TRBV9	many	TRBJ1-5	TGTGCCAGCAGCGTAGGGGGCTTACAGCCCCAGCATTTT	CASSVGGLQPQHF
TRBD2	TRBV10-3	few	TRBJ2-5	TGTGCCATCAGTGAGTCGGGACTAGCGCAAGAGACCCAGTACTTC	CAISESGLAQETQYF
.	TRBV7-6	.	TRBJ2-3	TGTGCCAGCAGCGAACGGCCTGCGGATACGCAGTATTTT	CASSERPADTQYF
TRBD1	TRBV25-1	.	TRBJ2-1	TGTGCCAGCAGTGTTCAATCCGGGACAGGGATGTTCAATGAGCAGTTCTTC	CASSVQSGTGMFNEQFF
TRBD1	TRBV5-1	.	TRBJ2-2	TGCGCCAGCAGCCGGACAGGGCTGAACACCGGGGAGCTGTTTTTT	CASSRTGLNTGELFF
.	TRBV18	once	TRBJ2-1	TGTGCCAGCTCACTCCGACAAACGCCCTACAATGAGCAGTTCTTC	CASSLRQTPYNEQFF
.	TRBV19	.	TRBJ2-6	TGTGCCAGTAGTATAGTGGGCGCTGGGGCCAACGTCCTGACTTTC	CASSIVGAGANVLTF
.	TRBV5-4	once	TRBJ2-7	TGTGCCAGCAGCCCGCGATTAGGTTCACCTACCTACGAGCAGTACTTC	CASSPRLGSPTYEQYF
.	TRBV6-1	.	TRBJ2-5	TGTGCCAGCAGTGATCTTGGTCTGGGACAAGAGACCCAGTACTTC	CASSDLGLGQETQYF
TRBD1	TRBV13	.	TRBJ2-7	TGTGCCAGCACCTCGTGGGGACAGGGGGCGGGAGAGCAGTACTTC	CASTSWGQGAGEQYF
TRBD1	TRBV28	.	TRBJ2-7	TGTGCCAGCAGTTCCCCAGGGGGCAACGAGCAGTACTTC	CASSSPGGNEQYF
.	TRBV30	.	TRBJ2-7	TGTGCCTGGAGCCTCAACTACGAGCAGTACTTC	CAWSLNYEQYF
TRBD1	TRBV29-1	many	TRBJ2-7	TGCAGCGTTGAAGCCCCGGGCACAGGGGGCTCCTACGAGCAGTACTTC	CSVEAPGTGGSYEQYF
.	TRBV5-1	few	TRBJ1-1	TGCGCCAGCAGCTTATCTCATCCGGGGGGAGCGGCTTTCTTT	CASSLSHPGGAAFF
TRBD1	TRBV2	.	TRBJ1-1	TGTGCCAGCTACGGCCGTGCTAGTAAACCGGGACAGGGACCGTTGAACACTGAAGCTTTCTTT	CASYGRASKPGQGPLNTEAFF
.	TRBV4-1	.	TRBJ2-1	TGCGCCAGCAGCCACAGCGGGCTGTTCTTC	CASSHSGLFF
TRBD2	TRBV5-1	.	TRBJ2-1	TGCGCCAGCAGCGCGACTAGCGGGAGGTACAATGAGCAGTTCTTC	CASSATSGRYNEQFF
.	TRBV11-2	.	TRBJ2-7	TGTGCCAGCACCACCCGGCCAGGTAACTACGAGCAGTACTTC	CASTTRPGNYEQYF
.	TRBV27	.	TRBJ1-2	TGTGCCAGCAGCCCACTTCGGGGAGTTAATGGCTACACCTTC	CASSPLRGVNGYTF
TRBD1	TRBV25-1	.	TRBJ2-4	TGTGCCAGCAGTGAATCTTCCACAGGGGGGCCCAAAAACATTCAGTACTTC	CASSESSTGGPKNIQYF
.	TRBV19	.	TRBJ1-2	TGTGCCAGTAGACCGACTCAAAACTATGGCTACACCTTC	CASRPTQNYGYTF
.	TRBV7-2	many	TRBJ2-7	TGTGCCAGCAGCTCTAACACAGGGCCCTACGAGCAGTACTTC	CASSSNTGPYEQYF
.	TRBV2	many	TRBJ1-1	TGTGCCAGCAGTGGCCGACAGAACACTGAAGCTTTCTTT	CASSGRQNTEAFF
.	TRBV7-2	.	TRBJ1-1	TGTGCCAGCAGCTTAGAATCAGGGCGCGGCACTGAAGCTTTCTTT	CASSLESGRGTEAFF
TRBD1	TRBV2	.	TRBJ2-7	TGTGCCAGCATGCCGGGACAGGGGCGACCGGAGCAGTACTTC	CASMPGQGRPEQYF
.	TRBV10-3	once	TRBJ1-1	TGTGCCATCGCCCGACAGGACGACACTGAAGCTTTCTTT	CAIARQDDTEAFF
.	TRBV18	.	TRBJ1-1	TGTGCCAGCTCACCGGAGGTACGGGTCAACACTGAAGCTTTCTTT	CASSPEVRVNTEAFF
TRBD2	TRBV4-3	few	TRBJ2-1	TGCGCCAGCAGCCAGAGGACTAGCGGGGCCCTCTCCTACAATGAGCAGTTCTTC	CASSQRTSGALSYNEQFF
TRBD1	TRBV2	.	TRBJ2-7	TGTGCCAGCAGAGGGACAGGGGGAACCTACGAGCAGTACTTC	CASRGTGGTYEQYF
.	TRBV5-1	many	TRBJ1-4	TGCGCCAGCAGCTTGGGGCAGGGGTCGGAAAAACTGTTTTTT	CASSLGQGSEKLFF
TRBD1	TRBV9	.	TRBJ1-1	TGTGCCAGCAGCGTAGAAACCCAGGGGGCAGCTTTCTTT	CASSVETQGAAFF
.	TRBV5-1	.	TRBJ1-1	TGCGCCAGCGAGACGGTCGAGAACACTGAAGCTTTCTTT	CASETVENTEAFF
.	TRBV28	.	TRBJ2-2	TGTGCCAGCAGTTTATGGGGAACAGACACCGGGGAGCTGTTTTTT	CASSLWGTDTGELFF
TRBD2	TRBV4-3	.	TRBJ2-3	TGCGCCAGCAGCCAAGCGGGACTAGCGAGGACAGATACGCAGTATTTT	CASSQAGLARTDTQYF
TRBD1	TRBV2	once	TRBJ2-1	TGTGCCAGCAGTGGGACAGGGGAAAGATACAATGAGCAGTTCTTC	CASSGTGERYNEQFF
.	TRBV18	.	TRBJ2-1	TGTGCCAGCTCACCTACGGGGGCTTTAGCAAGTGAGCAGTTCTTC	CASSPTGALASEQFF
.	TRBV30	.	TRBJ2-3	TGTGCCTGTTCTAGCGGCACAGATACGCAGTATTTT	CACSSGTDTQYF
TRBD1	TRBV19	.	TRBJ1-4	TGTGCCAGTAGTGCCATCATGGGACAGGGAACTAATGAAAAACTGTTTTTT	CASSAIMGQGTNEKLFF
.	TRBV11-2	.	TRBJ2-3	TGTGCCAGCAGCTTAGGAGTGAGGGATACGCAGTATTTT	CASSLGVRDTQYF
TRBD2	TRBV5-4	few	TRBJ2-7	TGTGCCAGCAGCTTGTTTCCGGGGGGCGAGCAGTACTTC	CASSLFPGGEQYF
.	TRBV27	.	TRBJ2-6	TGTGCCAGCACCTTCGCTGGGGCCAACGTCCTGACTTTC	CASTFAGANVLTF
TRBD1	TRBV7-3	.	TRBJ2-7	TGTGCCAGCAGCTGCCGCCGGGACAGGGGGCACTACGAGCAGTACTTC	CASSCRRDRGHYEQYF
.	TRBV30	.	TRBJ2-7	TGTGCCTGGAGTGTTACACCCTACGAGCAGTACTTC	CAWSVTPYEQYF
.	TRBV10-3	once	TRBJ2-1	TGTGCCATCACTCCGGACCCCTCGGGGGAGCAGTTCTTC	CAITPDPSGEQFF
.	TRBV5-4	.	TRBJ2-1	TGTGCCAGCAGCCACCCGAGTCGGGCGGATAATGAGCAGTTCTTC	CASSHPSRADNEQFF
.	TRBV7-3	.	TRBJ1-2	TGTGCCAGCAGCTTAACCCCTCAGGGAAAATTTGGCTACACCTTC	CASSLTPQGKFGYTF
TRBD1	TRBV28	.	TRBJ2-5	TGTGCCAGCAGCCCCATCAGACAGGGGGTATCACAAGAGACCCAGTACTTC	CASSPIRQGVSQETQYF
.	TRBV28	few	TRBJ2-6	TGTGCCAGCAGTTCCACTGTGAACTCTGGGGCCAACGTCCTGACTTTC	CASSSTVNSGANVLTF
.	TRBV18	.	TRBJ2-1	TGTGCCAGCTCACCAACGCTAGCGGAGCAGTTCTTC	CASSPTLAEQFF